This TCR beta chain emerged from a study of CD8+CD57+ T cells in acquired aplastic anemia. Notes on the study in general: Compared with total CD4+ and CD8+ cell pools, patient CD8+CD57+ cells were less diverse. Controls and patients did not differ significantly in CD8+ Simpson's diversity. Patients and controls turned out to have more than 25 CD8+ CDR3 sequences in common.

Sequencing involved patients with CD8+CD57+ cell expansion previously shown by flow cytometry. Severe acquired aplastic anemia was present in all patients. CD8+CD57+ cells enriched with beads gave a mean 1.6 ug DNA. The V and J ends lost 4 bases and 3 bases respectively, with 13 bases between them. The germline V gene encodes CDR1 MNHNY and CDR2 SVGAGI (reference sequence). This CDR3 has 15 residues. Regarding this clonotype: The antigen remains unidentified.

Profiling of TCR beta VDJ combinations and CDR3 sequences used genomic DNA as template. Using its own MiXCR run on the reads, TCRdb lists one record per CDR3 protein. This sample has about 20,000 distinct CDR3 sequences, with under 40% found just once. This TCR came from a human donor with aplastic anemia. The J gene is TRBJ2-1, the V gene TRBV6-6; D is uncertain. Sequencing was carried out using CD8+CD57+ T cells sorted from PBMCs. Described subset: bead-enriched CD8+CD57+ effector memory T cells from SAA patients. The CDR3 DNA follows: TGTGCCAGCAGTTCCCCCCGGCACAGCTACAATGAGCAGTTCTTC. Its translation: CASSSPRHSYNEQFF.